A single sample gave rise to the 9 T cell receptor beta chains below, sequenced in a study of follicular helper T cells after annual influenza vaccination. Measured with immunoSEQ multiplex PCR; TCRdb has only the in-frame clones, and not every one. The sample shows about 10,000 clones, approximately 80% of them seen only once. Time point specified: 2015-2016 season, 7 days after influenza vaccination. This specimen was CXCR5+ CD38- circulating T follicular helper cells from blood, taken 7 days after influenza vaccination. Subset denoted: circulating Tfh, non-naive CD4+CXCR5+PD-1+ (ICOS+CD38+ or ICOS-CD38-). The receptor set was obtained from an adult who received the influenza vaccine.

This clone has a single count. Because the CDR3 is missing its conserved closing phenylalanine or tryptophan, this is likely a read error. The limits of the CDR3 on the DNA are not certain, so only TCRdb's listed CDR3 is given. This chain links TRBV3-1 (or the pseudogene TRBV3-2) with TRBJ2-7; TRBD1 is the table's D call and was not checked against the DNA. The CDR3 extends over 8 residues, inclusive of both ends. CDR1 is LGHDT and CDR2 is YNNKEL in the germline V gene (reference sequence). This CDR3 is CASSRKAG.

The gene calls are TRBV18 and TRBJ1-2; no firm D call. Trimming stripped 4 bases from V and 6 bases from J, with 12 bases between. CDR3 length: 13 amino acids. Germline CDR1 KGHSH, CDR2 LQKENI. The CDR3 is CASSRNQRDGYTF. The CDR3 nucleotides read TGTGCCAGCTCACGGAATCAGAGGGATGGCTACACCTTC.

The chain uses TRBV19 and TRBJ2-2; D is uncertain. CDR1 is LNHDA and CDR2 is SQIVND in the germline V gene (reference sequence). V was clipped by 3 bases and J by 2 bases, with 4 bases between them. This CDR3 has 13 residues. CDR3 region: CASSIPNTGELFF. CDR3 DNA sequence: TGTGCCAGTAGTATCCCAAACACCGGGGAGCTGTTTTTT.

The CDR3 bases are TGTGCCAGCAGCCCTAAGGTTCCGCCTGAAGCTTTCTTT. Amino acids: CASSPKVPPEAFF. The J gene is TRBJ1-1, the V gene TRBV7-2, with D unresolved. The CDR3 loop spans 13 amino acids. Deletions cut 5 bases from V and 6 bases from J, with 13 bases between. Germline loops: CDR1 SGHTA, CDR2 FQGNSA.

This chain joins TRBV6-5 and TRBJ1-5, with 8 bases identical to TRBD1. The germline CDR1 and CDR2 sequences are MNHEY and SVGAGI. This CDR3 has 15 residues. With 7 bases clipped from V and 0 bases from J, the junction kept 5 bases outside the gene matches. The CDR3 coding sequence is TGTGCCAGCAAATCCACAGGGGGTAGCAATCAGCCCCAGCATTTT. It specifies CASKSTGGSNQPQHF.

J is TRBJ1-6 and V is TRBV19; D ambiguous. CDR1 and CDR2 from the germline V gene are LNHDA and SQIVND (reference sequence). The CDR3 runs 13 residues. The V gene lost 7 bases and the J gene lost 9 bases, with 13 bases spanning the gap. CDR3 protein: CASNGGSGSPLHF. Written as DNA, the CDR3 is TGTGCCAGTAATGGCGGGAGCGGTTCACCCCTCCACTTT.

The rearrangement links TRBV18 to TRBJ2-5, with D possibly being TRBD2 (5 bases). CDR3 size: 14 residues. V lost 5 bases, J lost 4 bases, and 14 bases lay in between. Per germline, CDR1 KGHSH and CDR2 LQKENI. As DNA, the CDR3 is TGTGCCAGCTCAGCGCCGGCGGGTCGAGAGACCCAGTACTTC. Translation: CASSAPAGRETQYF.

The V call is TRBV2, the J call TRBJ2-7, with TRBD1 matching over 9 bases. The germline CDR1 and CDR2 sequences are SNHLY and FYNNEI. V shed 6 bases, J shed 6 bases, and the junction held 3 bases outside the gene matches. This CDR3 comprises 12 residues. DNA for the CDR3: TGTGCCAGCAGGGGACAGGGCTCCGAGCAGTACTTC. It translates to CASRGQGSEQYF. The entire variable domain, with the rest obtained from reference TRBV2 and TRBJ2-7, is as follows: EPEVTQTPSHQVTQMGQEVILRCVPISNHLYFYWYRQILGQKVEFLVSFYNNEISEKSEIFDDQFSVERPDGSNFTLKIRSTKLEDSAMYFCASRGQGSEQYFGPGTRLTVT.

This sequence joins TRBV18 and TRBJ1-4, with TRBD1 as a possible D gene (6 bases). This CDR3 has 15 residues. V dropped 2 bases and J dropped 7 bases, with 14 bases sitting between them. Germline-derived CDR1 and CDR2 are KGHSH and LQKENI. CDR3 sequence: CASSPFSGDAEKLFF. As DNA, the CDR3 is TGTGCCAGCTCACCATTTTCAGGGGATGCTGAAAAACTGTTTTTT.